The clone carrying this T cell receptor (beta chain) has just a few counts. Its specificity is unknown. cDNA molecules carried unique molecular identifiers, and template switching added a universal primer site. TCRdb re-called the 5' RACE reads with MiXCR, one entry per CDR3 protein. The sample lists about 900,000 distinct CDR3 sequences, 9% to 15% seen once, with about 1.5% in the top ten. The V end was cut by 4 bases, the J end by 2 bases, with 15 bases between. There are 16 residues in the CDR3. The sample belongs to a study of identical twins. Overall study findings and caveats: Insertions ran lower in abundant cord blood beta clonotypes, though not in memory repertoires.

These data were also filed under a second study, of yellow fever vaccine responses in identical twins.

The sequencing sample was made of PBMCs. J is TRBJ1-5 and V is TRBV12-3 or TRBV12-4; D is perhaps TRBD1 (6 bases). This receptor was identified in a woman younger than 30 in good health. This CDR3 is CASSSDTGPRNQPQHF. CDR3 nucleotide sequence: TGTGCCAGCAGTTCAGATACAGGGCCACGCAATCAGCCCCAGCATTTT.